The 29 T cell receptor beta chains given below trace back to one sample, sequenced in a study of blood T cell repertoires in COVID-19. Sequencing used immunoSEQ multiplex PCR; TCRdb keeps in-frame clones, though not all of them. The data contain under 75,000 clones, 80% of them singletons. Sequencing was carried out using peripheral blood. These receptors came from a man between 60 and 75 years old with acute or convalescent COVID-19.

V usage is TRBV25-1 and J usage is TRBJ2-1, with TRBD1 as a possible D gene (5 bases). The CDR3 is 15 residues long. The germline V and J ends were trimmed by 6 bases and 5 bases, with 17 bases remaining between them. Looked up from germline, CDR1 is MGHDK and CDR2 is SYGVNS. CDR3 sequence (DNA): TGTGCCAGCAGCCGCCAGGGCGGCCAAAACAATGAGCAGTTCTTC. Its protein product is CASSRQGGQNNEQFF.

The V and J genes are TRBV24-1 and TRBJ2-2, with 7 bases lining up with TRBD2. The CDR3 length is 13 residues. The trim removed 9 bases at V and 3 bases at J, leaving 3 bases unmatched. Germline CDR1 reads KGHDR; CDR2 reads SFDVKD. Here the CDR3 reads CATGRGDTGELFF. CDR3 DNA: TGTGCCACCGGGAGGGGAGACACCGGGGAGCTGTTTTTT.

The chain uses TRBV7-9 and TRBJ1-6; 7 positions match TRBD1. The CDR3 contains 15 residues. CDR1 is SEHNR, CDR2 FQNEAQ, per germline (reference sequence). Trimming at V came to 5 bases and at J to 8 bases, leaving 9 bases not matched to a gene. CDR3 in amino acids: CASSPTGTAYSPLHF. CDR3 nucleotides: TGTGCCAGCAGCCCAACCGGGACAGCCTATTCACCCCTCCACTTT.

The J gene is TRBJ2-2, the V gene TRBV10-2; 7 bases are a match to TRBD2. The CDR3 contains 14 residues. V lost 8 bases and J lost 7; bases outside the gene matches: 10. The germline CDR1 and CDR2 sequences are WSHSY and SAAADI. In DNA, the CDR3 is TGCGCCAGCCGCCCCGGGGGGTTGGGCGGGGAGCTGTTTTTT. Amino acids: CASRPGGLGGELFF.

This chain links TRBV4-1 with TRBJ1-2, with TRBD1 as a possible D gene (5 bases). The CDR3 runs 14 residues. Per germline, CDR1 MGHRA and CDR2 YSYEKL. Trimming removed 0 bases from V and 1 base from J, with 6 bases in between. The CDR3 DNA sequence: TGCGCCAGCAGCCAAGAAGGGGTTAACTATGGCTACACCTTC. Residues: CASSQEGVNYGYTF.

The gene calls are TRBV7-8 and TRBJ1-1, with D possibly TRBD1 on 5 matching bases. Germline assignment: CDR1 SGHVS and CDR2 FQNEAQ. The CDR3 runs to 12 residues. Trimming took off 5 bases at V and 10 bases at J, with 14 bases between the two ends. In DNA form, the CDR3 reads TGTGCCAGCAGCCCCGGGCCCGGGGGAGCTTTCTTT. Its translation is CASSPGPGGAFF.

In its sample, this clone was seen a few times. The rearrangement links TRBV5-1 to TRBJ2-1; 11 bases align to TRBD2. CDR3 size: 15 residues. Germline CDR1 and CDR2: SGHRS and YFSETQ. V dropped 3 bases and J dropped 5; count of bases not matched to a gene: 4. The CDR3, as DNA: TGCGCCAGCAGCTCCCTAGCGGGGGGTAACAATGAGCAGTTCTTC. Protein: CASSSLAGGNNEQFF.

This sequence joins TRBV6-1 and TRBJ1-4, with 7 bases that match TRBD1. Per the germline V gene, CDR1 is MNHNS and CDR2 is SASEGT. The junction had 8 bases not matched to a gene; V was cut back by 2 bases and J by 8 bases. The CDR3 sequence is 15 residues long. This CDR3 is CASSEPRGRGEKLFF. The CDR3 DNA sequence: TGTGCCAGCAGTGAACCGAGGGGGCGAGGGGAAAAACTGTTTTTT.

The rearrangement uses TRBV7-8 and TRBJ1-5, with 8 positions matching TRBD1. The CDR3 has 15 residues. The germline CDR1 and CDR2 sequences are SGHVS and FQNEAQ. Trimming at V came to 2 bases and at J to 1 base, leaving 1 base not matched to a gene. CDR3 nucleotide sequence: TGTGCCAGCAGCTTAACAGGGGGGAGCAATCAGCCCCAGCATTTT. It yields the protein CASSLTGGSNQPQHF.

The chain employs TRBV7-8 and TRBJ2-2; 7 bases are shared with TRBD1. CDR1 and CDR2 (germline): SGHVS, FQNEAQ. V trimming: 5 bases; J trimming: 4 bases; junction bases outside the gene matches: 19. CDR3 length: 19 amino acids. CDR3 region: CASSRERGRGGMGTGELFF. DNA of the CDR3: TGTGCCAGCAGCCGAGAGAGGGGGCGCGGTGGGATGGGCACCGGGGAGCTGTTTTTT.

The CDR3 DNA reads TGTGCCAGCAGCGAGAATAGCGGGGCCCAAGAGACCCAGTACTTC. This codes for CASSENSGAQETQYF. This chain connects TRBV9 to TRBJ2-5, with TRBD2 matching over 8 bases. Losses at the gene ends were 3 bases for V and 1 base for J; bases not matched to a gene: 5. This CDR3 is built from 15 residues. CDR1 and CDR2 (germline): SGDLS, YYNGEE.

The chain's CDR3 is CASSSTAEQFF. CDR3 bases: TGTGCCAGCAGCTCGACAGCTGAGCAGTTCTTC. The rearrangement joins TRBV11-3 to TRBJ2-1; D is perhaps TRBD1 (5 bases). Trimming left V 4 bases short and J 9 bases short, with 7 bases between. This CDR3 contains 11 residues. The germline V gene has CDR1 SGHNT and CDR2 YENEEA.

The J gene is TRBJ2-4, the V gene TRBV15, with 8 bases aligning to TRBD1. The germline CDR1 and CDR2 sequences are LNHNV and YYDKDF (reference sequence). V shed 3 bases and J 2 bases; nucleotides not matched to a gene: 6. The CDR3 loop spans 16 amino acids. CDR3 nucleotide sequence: TGTGCCACCAGCAGCCGACAGGGGTGGACCAAAAACATTCAGTACTTC. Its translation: CATSSRQGWTKNIQYF.

CDR3 residues: CASSQRGGYGYTF. The DNA of the CDR3 is TGTGCCAGCAGCCAGCGGGGAGGCTATGGCTACACCTTC. The rearrangement uses TRBV14 and TRBJ1-2; no firm D call. Germline CDR1 SGHDN, CDR2 FVKESK. V gave up 3 bases and J gave up 4 bases, with 9 bases separating them. CDR3 size: 13 residues. The variable domain in full, with the rest retrieved from reference TRBV14 and TRBJ1-2, is EAGVTQFPSHSVIEKGQTVTLRCDPISGHDNLYWYRRVMGKEIKFLLHFVKESKQDESGMPNNRFLAERTGGTYSTLKVQPAELEDSGVYFCASSQRGGYGYTFGSGTRLTVV.

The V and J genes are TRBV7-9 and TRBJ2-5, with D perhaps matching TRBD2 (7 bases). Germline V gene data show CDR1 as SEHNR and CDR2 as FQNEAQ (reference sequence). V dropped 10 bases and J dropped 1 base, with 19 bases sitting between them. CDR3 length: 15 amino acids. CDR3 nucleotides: TGTGCCACTGGGGGGGGGCCGCAGCGCCAAGAGACCCAGTACTTC. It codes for CATGGGPQRQETQYF.

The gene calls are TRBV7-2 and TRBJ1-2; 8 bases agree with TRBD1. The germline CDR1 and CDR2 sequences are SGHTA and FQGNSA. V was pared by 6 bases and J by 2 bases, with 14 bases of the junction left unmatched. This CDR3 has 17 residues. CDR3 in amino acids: CASSSTGTGGANYGYTF. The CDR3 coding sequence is TGTGCCAGCAGTTCAACCGGGACAGGAGGGGCCAACTATGGCTACACCTTC.

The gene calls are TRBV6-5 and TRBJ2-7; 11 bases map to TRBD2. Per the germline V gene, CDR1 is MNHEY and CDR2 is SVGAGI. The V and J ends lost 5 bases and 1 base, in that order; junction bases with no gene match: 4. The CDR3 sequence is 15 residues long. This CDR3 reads CASSMTSGASYEQYF. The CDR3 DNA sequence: TGTGCCAGCAGTATGACTAGCGGGGCGTCCTACGAGCAGTACTTC.

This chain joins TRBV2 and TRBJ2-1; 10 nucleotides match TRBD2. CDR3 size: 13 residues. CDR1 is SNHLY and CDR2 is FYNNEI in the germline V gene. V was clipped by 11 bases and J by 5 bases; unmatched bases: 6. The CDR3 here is CAATSGEDNEQFF. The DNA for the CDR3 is TGTGCCGCCACTAGCGGGGAGGACAATGAGCAGTTCTTC. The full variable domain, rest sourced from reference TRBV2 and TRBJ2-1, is EPEVTQTPSHQVTQMGQEVILRCVPISNHLYFYWYRQILGQKVEFLVSFYNNEISEKSEIFDDQFSVERPDGSNFTLKIRSTKLEDSAMYFCAATSGEDNEQFFGPGTRLTVL.

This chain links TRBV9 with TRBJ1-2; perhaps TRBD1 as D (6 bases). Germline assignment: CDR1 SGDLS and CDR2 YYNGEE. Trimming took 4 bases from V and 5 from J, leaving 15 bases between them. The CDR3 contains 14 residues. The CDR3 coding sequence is TGTGCCAGCAGCCCCAGAGGGGGGGCGTATGGCTACACCTTC. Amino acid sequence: CASSPRGGAYGYTF.

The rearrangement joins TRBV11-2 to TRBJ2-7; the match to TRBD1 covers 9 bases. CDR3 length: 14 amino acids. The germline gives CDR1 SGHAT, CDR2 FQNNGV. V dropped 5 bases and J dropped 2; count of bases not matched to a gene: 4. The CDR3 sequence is CASSATGGPYEQYF. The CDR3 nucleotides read TGTGCCAGCAGCGCGACAGGGGGACCCTACGAGCAGTACTTC.

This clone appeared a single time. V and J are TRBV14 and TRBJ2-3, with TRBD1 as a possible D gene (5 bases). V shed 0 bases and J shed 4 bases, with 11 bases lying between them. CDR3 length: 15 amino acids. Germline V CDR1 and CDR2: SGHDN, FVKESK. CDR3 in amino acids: CASSQEAGLADTQYF. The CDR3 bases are TGTGCCAGCAGCCAAGAGGCAGGGTTGGCAGATACGCAGTATTTT.

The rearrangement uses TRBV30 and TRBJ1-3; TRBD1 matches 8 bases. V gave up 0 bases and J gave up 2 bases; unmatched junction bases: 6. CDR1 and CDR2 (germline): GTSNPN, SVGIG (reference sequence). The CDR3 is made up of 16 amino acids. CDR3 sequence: CAWSVARTGTGNTIYF. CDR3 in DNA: TGTGCCTGGAGTGTGGCCCGGACAGGGACTGGAAACACCATATATTTT.

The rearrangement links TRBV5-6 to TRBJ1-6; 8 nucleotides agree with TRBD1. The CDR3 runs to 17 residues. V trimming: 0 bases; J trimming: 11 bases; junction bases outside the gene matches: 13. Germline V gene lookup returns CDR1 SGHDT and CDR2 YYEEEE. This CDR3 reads CASSLASQGAGWTPLHF. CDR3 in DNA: TGTGCCAGCAGCTTGGCCTCTCAGGGGGCGGGTTGGACACCCCTCCACTTT.

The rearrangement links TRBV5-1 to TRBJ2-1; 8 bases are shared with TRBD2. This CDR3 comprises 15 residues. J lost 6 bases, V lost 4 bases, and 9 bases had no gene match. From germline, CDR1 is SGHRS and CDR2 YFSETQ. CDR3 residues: CASSPTGGRINEQFF. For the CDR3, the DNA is TGCGCCAGCAGCCCGACGGGGGGGCGAATCAATGAGCAGTTCTTC.

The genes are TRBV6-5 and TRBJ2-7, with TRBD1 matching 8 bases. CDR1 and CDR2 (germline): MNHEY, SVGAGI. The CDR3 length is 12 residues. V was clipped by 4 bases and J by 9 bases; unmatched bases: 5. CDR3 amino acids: CASSSGQGGQYF. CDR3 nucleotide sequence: TGTGCCAGCAGTTCAGGACAGGGAGGGCAGTACTTC.

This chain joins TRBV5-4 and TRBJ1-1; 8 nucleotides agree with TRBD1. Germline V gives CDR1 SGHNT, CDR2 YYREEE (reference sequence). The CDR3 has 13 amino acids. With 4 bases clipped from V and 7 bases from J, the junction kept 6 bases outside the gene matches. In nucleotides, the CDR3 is TGTGCCAGCAGCCTACAGGGGGGCCTTGAAGCTTTCTTT. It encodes CASSLQGGLEAFF.

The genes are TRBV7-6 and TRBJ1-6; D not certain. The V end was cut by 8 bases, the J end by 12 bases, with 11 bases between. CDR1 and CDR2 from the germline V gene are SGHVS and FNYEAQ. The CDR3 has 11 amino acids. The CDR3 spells CASGQVGPLHF. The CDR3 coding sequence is TGTGCCAGCGGCCAGGTCGGACCCCTCCACTTT. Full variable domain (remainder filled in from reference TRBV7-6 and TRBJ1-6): GAGVSQSPRYKVTKRGQDVALRCDPISGHVSLYWYRQALGQGPEFLTYFNYEAQQDKSGLPNDRFSAERPEGSISTLTIQRTEQRDSAMYRCASGQVGPLHFGNGTRLTVT.

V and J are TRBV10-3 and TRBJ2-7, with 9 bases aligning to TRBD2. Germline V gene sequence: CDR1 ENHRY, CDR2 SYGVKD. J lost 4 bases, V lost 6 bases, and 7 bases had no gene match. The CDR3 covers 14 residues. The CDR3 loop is CAISRASGAYEQYF. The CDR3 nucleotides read TGTGCCATCAGCAGGGCTAGCGGGGCTTACGAGCAGTACTTC.

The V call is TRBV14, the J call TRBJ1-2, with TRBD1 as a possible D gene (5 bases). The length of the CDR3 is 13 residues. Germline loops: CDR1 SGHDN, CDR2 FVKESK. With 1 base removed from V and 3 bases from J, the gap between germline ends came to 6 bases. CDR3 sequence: CASSQAGDYGYTF. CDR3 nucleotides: TGTGCCAGCAGCCAAGCGGGGGACTATGGCTACACCTTC.